The 3 T cell receptor beta chains below were found in one sample sequenced in a study of OX40 agonist ivuxolimab in advanced cancers. Clones were read by immunoSEQ multiplex PCR, and TCRdb kept only the in-frame ones, dropping some. This repertoire shows tens of thousands of clones, roughly 90% found once; its top ten account for around 2.6%. The source material was CD4+ or CD8+ T cells sorted from blood, sampled in a trial of the OX40 agonist ivuxolimab. The origin of the receptors is an adult with an advanced solid tumor such as melanoma, head and neck, liver or kidney cancer.

This chain links TRBV27 with TRBJ2-4, with D possibly TRBD2 on 6 matching bases. The CDR3 has 16 amino acids. V was trimmed by 5 bases and J by 7 bases, leaving 21 bases between them. Germline CDR1 reads MNHEY; CDR2 reads SMNVEV (reference sequence). The CDR3 DNA reads TGTGCCAGCAGTACCAGGGAGGTTGGGTGGTTGAACATTCAGTACTTC. Encoded protein: CASSTREVGWLNIQYF.

This rearrangement joins TRBV2 to TRBJ2-1; 11 bases are shared with TRBD2. The CDR3 is 15 residues long. The V and J ends lost 6 bases and 3 bases, in that order; junction bases with no gene match: 4. Germline-derived CDR1 and CDR2 are SNHLY and FYNNEI. For the CDR3, the DNA is TGTGCCAGCAGCGCCGGGACTAGCGGCTACAATGAGCAGTTCTTC. It encodes CASSAGTSGYNEQFF.

The gene calls are TRBV7-9 and TRBJ2-5, with 8 bases that match TRBD2. Unmatched junction bases numbered 12, after V lost 5 bases and J lost 1 base. The germline gives CDR1 SEHNR, CDR2 FQNEAQ (reference sequence). The CDR3 consists of 17 residues. The CDR3 loop is CASSDLGLARSQETQYF. Written as DNA, the CDR3 is TGTGCCAGCAGCGACTTAGGACTAGCCAGGAGCCAAGAGACCCAGTACTTC.